This record concerns one T cell receptor beta chain sequence. The data stem from a study of shared clonotypes between healthy human individuals. Sequenced by immunoSEQ multiplex PCR; TCRdb stores in-frame clones only, minus some. In the table there are about 2.1 million clones, under 95% of which are singletons. Germline V gene sequence: CDR1 SEHNR, CDR2 FQNEAQ (reference sequence). V lost 2 bases, J lost 4 bases, and 16 bases lay in between. The CDR3 length is 16 residues. CD45RO-negative, CCR7-positively selected cells formed the naive CD8 fraction, excluding terminally differentiated effector memory CD45RA+ cells.

V gene TRBV7-9 combines with J gene TRBJ2-3; no definite D call. The source of this sequence is a man between 18 and 29 years old in good health. Some clones in this sample may be carry-over from other donors' samples. The sequenced sample consisted of naive CD8+ T cells from PBMCs. In nucleotides, the CDR3 is TGTGCCAGCAGCTTATCTGCCTTTCCCGTTCCAGATACGCAGTATTTT. This gives the protein CASSLSAFPVPDTQYF.